The 16 T cell receptor beta chains listed next were all sequenced from one sample in a study of radiotherapy plus CTLA-4 blockade in lung cancer. Sequencing was performed with immunoSEQ multiplex PCR; in TCRdb, only in-frame clones are kept and a portion is missing. The sample carries tens of thousands of clones, 77% recorded once. The sample here was peripheral blood, taken from a patient treated with radiotherapy plus ipilimumab. The receptors shown here come from a human donor with non-small cell lung cancer who had a partial response to radiotherapy plus ipilimumab.

This chain links TRBV18 with TRBJ2-1; D possibly corresponds to TRBD2 (5 bases). Germline-derived CDR1 and CDR2 are KGHSH and LQKENI. V lost 3 bases and J lost 4, with 10 bases in between. CDR3 length: 14 amino acids. Here the CDR3 DNA reads TGTGCCAGCTCACCCCCCACGGGGTACAATGAGCAGTTCTTC. This gives the protein CASSPPTGYNEQFF.

CDR3 sequence (DNA): TGTGCCAGCAGCCCTCCGGGGCAGGGAGGCAATTCACCCCTCCACTTT. This gives the protein CASSPPGQGGNSPLHF. This chain uses TRBV7-9 with TRBJ1-6; D is perhaps TRBD1 (5 bases). The CDR3 spans 16 residues. V gave up 5 bases and J gave up 7 bases, with 18 bases separating them. Germline CDR1 is SEHNR and CDR2 is FQNEAQ (reference sequence).

CDR3 bases: TGTGCCAGCCGAGCCTTGGGAGGAAGAACCGGGGAGCTGTTTTTT. This sequence encodes CASRALGGRTGELFF. The chain carries TRBV6-5 and TRBJ2-2, with a tentative D call TRBD2 (6 bases). This CDR3 spans 15 amino acids. The ends were cut back, 8 bases at V and 5 bases at J, with 18 bases in the middle. Germline CDR1 reads MNHEY; CDR2 reads SVGAGI.

CDR3 amino acids: CASSPGLAGRAYNEQFF. Written as DNA, the CDR3 is TGCGCCAGCAGCCCGGGACTAGCGGGGAGAGCCTACAATGAGCAGTTCTTC. The rearrangement joins TRBV4-1 to TRBJ2-1; 13 nucleotides line up with TRBD2. The J segment lost 2 bases and the V segment lost 4 bases, leaving 5 bases of the junction unmatched. The germline CDR1 and CDR2 sequences are MGHRA and YSYEKL. This CDR3 spans 17 amino acids.

The genes are TRBV11-3 and TRBJ2-5, with D maybe TRBD2 (5 bases). Per the germline V gene, CDR1 is SGHNT and CDR2 is YENEEA. The CDR3 loop spans 13 amino acids. V lost 5 bases, J lost 1 base, and 8 bases lay in between. The CDR3 nucleotides read TGTGCCAGCAGCGACGAGGGCCAAGAGACCCAGTACTTC. Translation: CASSDEGQETQYF.

This clone is a singleton in its sample. This rearrangement joins TRBV5-1 to TRBJ1-2; weak D call: TRBD1 (6 bases). The CDR3 totals 15 residues. The germline V and J ends were trimmed by 4 bases and 2 bases, with 15 bases remaining between them. Germline assignment: CDR1 SGHRS and CDR2 YFSETQ. The CDR3 spells CASSLNLQGNYGYTF. The CDR3 DNA sequence: TGCGCCAGCAGCCTGAATCTACAGGGAAACTATGGCTACACCTTC.

This chain joins TRBV5-1 and TRBJ2-3; 7 nucleotides line up with TRBD1. In germline, CDR1 is SGHRS, CDR2 YFSETQ. Unmatched junction bases numbered 1, after V lost 0 bases and J lost 0 bases. This CDR3 is 15 amino acids long. The CDR3 DNA reads TGCGCCAGCAGCTTGGACAGGGGAAGCACAGATACGCAGTATTTT. Amino acid sequence: CASSLDRGSTDTQYF.

This chain uses TRBV6-5 with TRBJ1-2, with D unresolved. Germline-derived CDR1 and CDR2 are MNHEY and SVGAGI. This CDR3 comprises 15 residues. Between the trimmed V and J ends, which lost 0 bases and 0 bases, there was a span of 8 bases. The CDR3 region has the DNA TGTGCCAGCAGTTACTCGGCGGGAGCTAACTATGGCTACACCTTC. It specifies CASSYSAGANYGYTF.

This clone has only a few counts. The chain joins TRBV7-2 to TRBJ2-7; TRBD2 matches 10 bases. Germline V gene lookup returns CDR1 SGHTA and CDR2 FQGNSA. The junction had 6 bases not matched to a gene; V was cut back by 5 bases and J by 2 bases. The CDR3 is 15 residues long. This CDR3 reads CASSPTLAGAYEQYF. The CDR3 DNA sequence: TGTGCCAGCAGCCCGACTCTAGCGGGGGCCTACGAGCAGTACTTC.

The chain recombines TRBV29-1 with TRBJ1-4; unclear D gene. The CDR3 length is 13 residues. V was pared by 5 bases and J by 5 bases, with 12 bases between. Germline V lookup: CDR1 SQVTM, CDR2 ANQGSEA. In nucleotides, the CDR3 is TGCAGCGTTCAACAATTTACGAATGAAAAACTGTTTTTT. It yields the protein CSVQQFTNEKLFF. Full variable domain (missing parts from reference TRBV29-1 and TRBJ1-4): SAVISQKPSRDICQRGTSLTIQCQVDSQVTMMFWYRQQPGQSLTLIATANQGSEATYESGFVIDKFPISRPNLTFSTLTVSNMSPEDSSIYLCSVQQFTNEKLFFGSGTQLSVL.

V and J are TRBV7-9 and TRBJ2-3; a possible D gene is TRBD1 (6 bases). The CDR3 has 15 residues. V was trimmed by 5 bases and J by 3 bases, leaving 15 bases between them. Germline assignment: CDR1 SEHNR and CDR2 FQNEAQ (reference sequence). The CDR3 nucleotides read TGTGCCAGCAGCCCACAGGGTACCCTTACAGATACGCAGTATTTT. Residues: CASSPQGTLTDTQYF.

This rearrangement joins TRBV6-5 to TRBJ1-3; D not certain. Trimming took 6 bases from V and 2 from J, leaving 14 bases between them. Looked up from germline, CDR1 is MNHEY and CDR2 is SVGAGI. The CDR3 spans 15 residues. CDR3 DNA sequence: TGTGCCAGCAGCGAGGCATGGGTGCCTGGAAACACCATATATTTT. This gives the protein CASSEAWVPGNTIYF.

The V gene is TRBV4-1, the J gene TRBJ2-3; 11 positions agree with TRBD2. The J segment lost 4 bases and the V segment lost 0 bases, leaving 12 bases of the junction unmatched. There are 19 residues in the CDR3. Germline V lookup: CDR1 MGHRA, CDR2 YSYEKL. For the CDR3, the DNA is TGCGCCAGCAGCCAAGATCAAGCTAGCGGGGGGCGGAGCGCAGATACGCAGTATTTT. Translated, it gives CASSQDQASGGRSADTQYF.

This clone occurred a few times. The chain carries TRBV18 and TRBJ2-1, with TRBD2 matching over 8 bases. CDR1 and CDR2 (germline): KGHSH, LQKENI. Losses at the gene ends were 5 bases for V and 6 bases for J; bases not matched to a gene: 9. The CDR3 has 15 amino acids. This CDR3 reads CASSTTGGASNEQFF. CDR3 nucleotides: TGTGCCAGCTCAACCACCGGGGGGGCCAGCAATGAGCAGTTCTTC.

The rearrangement links TRBV29-1 to TRBJ1-2, with a weak D call TRBD1 (5 bases). The CDR3 spans 11 residues. Trimming shortened V by 3 bases and J by 8 bases, and 10 bases separated the two germline ends. CDR1 is SQVTM and CDR2 is ANQGSEA in the germline V gene. CDR3 sequence reads: CSVDGGSGYTF. CDR3 coding DNA: TGCAGCGTTGACGGGGGGTCCGGCTACACCTTC.

This chain uses TRBV29-1 with TRBJ2-7; D call uncertain. Trimming took off 7 bases at V and 2 bases at J, with 9 bases between the two ends. Germline V gene lookup returns CDR1 SQVTM and CDR2 ANQGSEA. This CDR3 comprises 11 residues. CDR3 region: CSATDTYEQYF. The CDR3 DNA sequence: TGCAGCGCAACAGACACCTACGAGCAGTACTTC.